This is a list of T cell receptor beta chains from one sample in a study of T cells in localized non-small cell lung cancer. TCRdb keeps only in-frame clones here, not all; method: immunoSEQ multiplex PCR. The table records about 610 clones, 20% to 25% of them present only once. Here the sequenced sample was lung tumor tissue, taken before any cancer treatment. Every receptor here comes from a female donor at least 60 years old with stage I squamous cell lung carcinoma. Each CDR3 is given with its conserved first and last residue. The D gene is left open where the match is weak. Size tells how often a clone was seen (once, few, many) or the class of an expanded clone, and some rows leave it out.

TRBJ1-2 | TRBD1 | NA | TRBV18 | 16 | CASSPSWTGAGYGYTF | TGTGCCAGCTCACCTTCCTGGACAGGGGCAGGCTATGGCTACACCTTC
TRBJ2-1 | TRBD1 | NA | TRBV9 | 16 | CASSILQGAVYNEQFF | TGTGCCAGCAGCATACTACAGGGGGCCGTCTACAATGAGCAGTTCTTC
TRBJ1-5 | NA | few | TRBV6-8 | 17 | CASSYSRSGVSNQPQHF | TGTGCCAGCAGTTACTCGAGGAGTGGAGTTAGCAATCAGCCCCAGCATTTT
TRBJ1-4 | NA | large | TRBV9 | 15 | CASSVRGTTNEKLFF | TGTGCCAGCAGCGTTCGAGGTACAACTAATGAAAAACTGTTTTTT
TRBJ1-1 | NA | few | TRBV11-3 | 14 | CASSLGAGNTEAFF | TGTGCCAGCAGCTTAGGAGCAGGGAACACTGAAGCTTTCTTT
TRBJ2-7 | TRBD2 | medium-sized | TRBV11-3 | 15 | CASSYRLAESYEQYF | TGTGCCAGCAGCTACCGCCTAGCGGAGAGCTACGAGCAGTACTTC
TRBJ1-6 | NA | medium-sized | TRBV9 | 17 | CASSPTPPGTLNSPLHF | TGTGCCAGCAGCCCCACGCCACCCGGTACTTTGAATTCACCCCTCCACTTT
TRBJ1-1 | NA | NA | TRBV9 | 16 | CASSVAPGGMNTEAFF | TGTGCCAGCAGCGTAGCCCCCGGGGGCATGAACACTGAAGCTTTCTTT
TRBJ2-1 | NA | NA | TRBV29-1 | 13 | CSVERPMVGEQFF | TGCAGCGTTGAAAGGCCAATGGTCGGTGAGCAGTTCTTC
TRBJ1-4 | NA | large | TRBV6-8 | 16 | CASSDTYRALSEKLFF | TGTGCCAGCAGTGATACATACAGGGCACTGAGTGAAAAACTGTTTTTT
TRBJ2-2 | NA | NA | TRBV28 | 16 | CASRSGRAANTGELFF | TGTGCCAGCAGATCCGGAAGGGCTGCGAACACCGGGGAGCTGTTTTTT
TRBJ2-3 | TRBD2 | NA | TRBV18 | 19 | CASSPPRGLAGELTDTQYF | TGTGCCAGCTCACCCCCCCGGGGACTAGCGGGGGAGTTAACAGATACGCAGTATTTT
TRBJ1-4 | NA | hyperexpanded | TRBV16 | 13 | CASGERGNEKLFF | TGTGCCTCGGGAGAGAGGGGCAATGAAAAACTGTTTTTT
TRBJ1-1 | TRBD1 | few | TRBV4-1 | 15 | CASSQDRGPGTEAFF | TGCGCCAGCAGCCAGGACAGGGGGCCGGGGACTGAAGCTTTCTTT
TRBJ2-7 | TRBD2 | NA | TRBV11-3 | 15 | CASSPGLEVMHEQYF | TGTGCCAGCAGCCCCGGACTAGAAGTAATGCACGAGCAGTACTTC
TRBJ1-5 | NA | NA | TRBV19 | 14 | CASSFRGPNQPQHF | TGTGCCAGTAGCTTCCGGGGTCCCAATCAGCCCCAGCATTTT
TRBJ1-2 | NA | few | TRBV5-1 | 14 | CASSPSFDNYGYTF | TGCGCCAGCAGCCCCTCCTTCGATAACTATGGCTACACCTTC
TRBJ2-1 | NA | NA | TRBV9 | 14 | CASSATGPYNEQFF | TGTGCCAGCAGCGCGACTGGACCTTACAATGAGCAGTTCTTC
TRBJ1-1 | NA | NA | TRBV7-8 | 13 | CASSLPGPTEAFF | TGTGCCAGCAGCTTACCCGGTCCCACTGAAGCTTTCTTT
TRBJ2-7 | TRBD2 | medium-sized | TRBV11-3 | 14 | CASSRTSGSSEQYF | TGTGCCAGCAGCCGGACTAGCGGGAGCTCCGAGCAGTACTTC
TRBJ2-3 | TRBD2 | NA | TRBV9 | 18 | CASSPPGLAGGRADTQYF | TGTGCCAGCAGCCCCCCGGGACTAGCGGGGGGGCGCGCAGATACGCAGTATTTT
TRBJ1-1 | NA | large | TRBV6-8 | 13 | CAIRSGRGTEAFF | TGTGCCATCCGGAGCGGGCGAGGCACTGAAGCTTTCTTT
TRBJ2-7 | NA | NA | TRBV29-1 | 16 | CSVEDRRGALPYEQYF | TGCAGCGTTGAAGATAGGAGGGGGGCCTTGCCCTACGAGCAGTACTTC
TRBJ1-1 | NA | large | TRBV29-1 | 14 | CSVEVAAMNTEAFF | TGCAGCGTTGAAGTCGCGGCCATGAACACTGAAGCTTTCTTT
TRBJ2-2 | NA | NA | TRBV5-1 | 15 | CASSWGTRNTGELFF | TGCGCCAGCAGCTGGGGGACACGGAACACCGGGGAGCTGTTTTTT
TRBJ1-4 | NA | NA | TRBV30 | 13 | CAWSESVDGKLFF | TGTGCCTGGAGTGAAAGTGTAGACGGAAAACTGTTTTTT
TRBJ1-2 | NA | medium-sized | TRBV1 | 15 | CASSQTTVQTSGYTF | TGCGCCAGCAGCCAGACGACAGTACAAACTTCTGGCTACACCTTC
TRBJ1-6 | NA | NA | TRBV11-3 | 15 | CASSLDGTNNSPLHF | TGTGCCAGCAGCTTAGACGGGACGAATAATTCACCCCTCCACTTT
TRBJ1-4 | NA | few | TRBV9 | 14 | CASSARGLNEKLFF | TGTGCCAGCAGCGCGCGGGGATTAAATGAAAAACTGTTTTTT
TRBJ2-2 | NA | NA | TRBV28 | 13 | CASRGTNTGELFF | TGTGCCAGCAGGGGGACGAACACCGGGGAGCTGTTTTTT
TRBJ1-2 | NA | NA | TRBV28 | 17 | CASSPAKAVRFNYGYTF | TGTGCCAGCAGTCCGGCGAAGGCAGTCCGCTTTAACTATGGCTACACCTTC
TRBJ2-1 | TRBD2 | NA | TRBV19 | 16 | CASSGAGVRRKDEQFF | TGTGCCAGTAGTGGGGCGGGAGTTCGCCGAAAGGATGAGCAGTTCTTC
TRBJ1-2 | NA | NA | TRBV19 | 13 | CASSAPGRSGYTF | TGTGCCAGTAGTGCCCCGGGGAGGTCAGGCTACACCTTC
TRBJ2-1 | NA | NA | TRBV10-2 | 12 | CASSERGVAQFF | TGCGCCAGCAGTGAGAGAGGGGTGGCGCAGTTCTTC
TRBJ1-5 | TRBD1 | NA | TRBV12-5 | 15 | CASAPGTGINQPQHF | TGTGCCAGCGCTCCGGGGACAGGGATAAATCAGCCCCAGCATTTT
TRBJ1-1 | NA | few | TRBV11-3 | 14 | CASSPLGVNTEAFF | TGTGCCAGCAGCCCGCTGGGGGTGAACACTGAAGCTTTCTTT
TRBJ1-2 | NA | few | TRBV6-8 | 13 | CASSQGRGGGYTF | TGTGCCAGCAGTCAGGGCAGGGGTGGTGGCTACACCTTC
TRBJ2-7 | TRBD1 | few | TRBV5-1 | 16 | CASSLSPDRVGLEQYF | TGCGCCAGCAGCTTGTCACCGGACAGGGTGGGGTTGGAGCAGTACTTC
TRBJ1-2 | NA | NA | TRBV4-1 | 15 | CASSQAEGTWYGYTF | TGCGCCAGCAGCCAGGCGGAAGGGACGTGGTATGGCTACACCTTC
TRBJ2-1 | TRBD1 | NA | TRBV6-8 | 15 | CASSGSRDSYNEQFF | TGTGCCAGCAGTGGGTCCCGGGACAGTTACAATGAGCAGTTCTTC
TRBJ2-7 | TRBD2 | NA | TRBV6-8 | 15 | CASSSPTSLGYEQYF | TGTGCCAGCAGTTCGCCGACTAGCCTGGGGTACGAGCAGTACTTC
TRBJ2-2 | TRBD1 | few | TRBV11-3 | 16 | CASSLPRDSLTGELFF | TGTGCCAGCAGCCTTCCCCGGGACAGCCTAACCGGGGAGCTGTTTTTT
TRBJ2-5 | NA | NA | TRBV11-3 | 14 | CASSSGTRKETQYF | TGTGCCAGCAGCTCCGGGACGCGTAAGGAGACCCAGTACTTC
TRBJ1-3 | TRBD1 | NA | TRBV11-3 | 15 | CASSSGTVSGNTIYF | TGTGCCAGCAGCTCCGGGACAGTCTCTGGAAACACCATATATTTT
TRBJ2-3 | NA | few | TRBV12-5 | 12 | CASTRLSDTQYF | TGTGCCAGCACCCGATTGTCAGATACGCAGTATTTT
TRBJ2-2 | TRBD2 | few | TRBV11-3 | 15 | CASSRTSDSTGELFF | TGTGCCAGCAGCCGAACTAGCGATTCTACCGGGGAGCTGTTTTTT
TRBJ1-2 | NA | medium-sized | TRBV11-3 | 17 | CASSQVSGGSGGYGYTF | TGTGCCAGCAGCCAAGTCTCCGGGGGGTCTGGCGGGTATGGCTACACCTTC
TRBJ2-7 | NA | once | TRBV19 | 13 | CASSIYDRYEQYF | TGTGCCAGTAGTATTTACGACAGGTACGAGCAGTACTTC
TRBJ1-5 | TRBD1 | few | TRBV6-7 | 15 | CASSYRGQGIQPQHF | TGTGCCAGCAGTTACCGGGGACAGGGTATCCAGCCCCAGCATTTT
TRBJ2-2 | NA | NA | TRBV30 | 14 | CAWSMGFGTGELFF | TGTGCCTGGAGTATGGGATTCGGCACCGGGGAGCTGTTTTTT
TRBJ1-1 | TRBD1 | few | TRBV19 | 18 | CASSIRQGELTLNTEAFF | TGTGCCAGTAGTATCCGACAGGGGGAACTGACTCTGAACACTGAAGCTTTCTTT
TRBJ2-7 | NA | large | TRBV6-8 | 14 | CASSYGAGSDEQYF | TGTGCCAGCAGTTATGGCGCGGGTTCGGACGAGCAGTACTTC
TRBJ2-1 | TRBD2 | NA | TRBV9 | 16 | CASSVGAGGHEGEQFF | TGTGCCAGCAGCGTAGGTGCGGGAGGCCATGAAGGTGAGCAGTTCTTC